Sequencing of this TCR beta chain was carried out in a study of cytomegalovirus exposure and HLA in healthy donors. The V end was cut by 4 bases, the J end by 0 bases, with 12 bases between. CDR1 and CDR2 (germline): MNHNS, SASEGT. There are 15 residues in the CDR3. The PCR was carried out with 60 Vbeta primers and 13 Jbeta primers. The data were produced by immunoSEQ multiplex PCR, yet TCRdb's version contains in-frame clones alone and is incomplete. The listing records 110,000 to 150,000 clones. V gene TRBV6-1 combines with J gene TRBJ1-1; D not resolved. Sequenced material: PBMCs. The source is a woman younger than 30 in good health and CMV-seronegative. Written as DNA, the CDR3 is TGTGCCAGCAGTGGCCCCTCGGGGATGAACACTGAAGCTTTCTTT. As protein: CASSGPSGMNTEAFF.